This T cell receptor (beta chain) was sequenced for a study of blood T cells in healthy people across ages. Overall study context: About one barcoded beta molecule was captured per two T cells (by template switching). Study-wide results and caveats: Possibly confounding the expanded clonotype changes was the fact that donor CMV status was unknown.

No fewer than 7 million PBMCs went into each sample. CDR3 length: 13 residues. V dropped 5 bases and J dropped 5 bases, with 10 bases sitting between them. Then a second PCR, running roughly 6 to 12 cycles, was carried out with a sample-barcoded 5' primer and a J-beta primer mix. Each CDR3 protein gets one entry after TCRdb re-called the 5' RACE reads with MiXCR. Of approximately 800,000 distinct CDR3 sequences listed, 62% are singletons. About this clonotype: Its antigen is unidentified.

The sample was blood. This sequence originates from a man aged 25 to 45 in good health. V is TRBV12-3 or TRBV12-4 and J is TRBJ2-1; D uncertain. This CDR3 is CASSVEPHNEQFF. In DNA, the CDR3 is TGTGCCAGCAGTGTTGAGCCCCACAATGAGCAGTTCTTC.